These 24 T cell receptor beta chains share one sample of origin, sequenced in a study of blood T cell repertoires in COVID-19. Sequenced by immunoSEQ multiplex PCR; TCRdb stores in-frame clones only, minus some. The top ten hold over 25% of the sample, which has some 140,000 clones, around 85% seen once. The sample comprised peripheral blood. The receptors here all came from a woman aged 55-69 years with acute or convalescent COVID-19.

The rearrangement links TRBV4-1 to TRBJ1-2; TRBD1 aligns across 7 bases. Per germline, CDR1 MGHRA and CDR2 YSYEKL. CDR3 length equals 16 residues. J lost 4 bases, V lost 2 bases, and 10 bases had no gene match. The CDR3 DNA sequence: TGCGCCAGCAGCCAAACTACCCGACAGGGAGGCTATGGCTACACCTTC. It specifies CASSQTTRQGGYGYTF.

The rearrangement links TRBV4-1 to TRBJ1-4; maybe TRBD1 (5 bases). From germline, CDR1 is MGHRA and CDR2 YSYEKL. Deletions cut 0 bases from V and 7 bases from J, with 18 bases between. There are 17 residues in the CDR3. CDR3 bases: TGCGCCAGCAGCCAAGAATACAGGCCTCAGCCAGGTGAAAAACTGTTTTTT. It translates to CASSQEYRPQPGEKLFF.

The J gene is TRBJ2-4, the V gene TRBV7-9; 7 nucleotides match TRBD1. This CDR3 region has 15 residues. The junction had 8 bases not matched to a gene; V was cut back by 4 bases and J by 5 bases. Germline V gives CDR1 SEHNR, CDR2 FQNEAQ (reference sequence). CDR3 in amino acids: CASSSAQGWENIQYF. CDR3 DNA: TGTGCCAGCAGCTCCGCACAGGGGTGGGAAAACATTCAGTACTTC.

The chain carries TRBV18 and TRBJ1-6, with a tentative D call TRBD1 (6 bases). The CDR3 has 14 amino acids. Germline V gene lookup returns CDR1 KGHSH and CDR2 LQKENI. Trimming removed 5 bases at V and 5 bases at J, with 10 bases between. For the CDR3, the DNA is TGTGCCAGCTCAACGGGACAAGATAATTCACCCCTCCACTTT. Protein product: CASSTGQDNSPLHF. Based on the CDR3 plus reference TRBV18 and TRBJ1-6, the full variable domain is NAGVMQNPRHLVRRRGQEARLRCSPMKGHSHVYWYRQLPEEGLKFMVYLQKENIIDESGMPKERFSAEFPKEGPSILRIQQVVRGDSAAYFCASSTGQDNSPLHFGNGTRLTVT.

As DNA, the CDR3 is TGTGCCAGCAGCCAATCCTTGACAGGCACAGATACGCAGTATTTT. This gives the protein CASSQSLTGTDTQYF. V and J are TRBV16 and TRBJ2-3; tentatively, D is TRBD1 (5 bases). Trimming took off 0 bases at V and 1 base at J, with 8 bases between the two ends. The length of the CDR3 is 15 residues. CDR1 and CDR2 (germline): KGHSY, FQNENV.

This chain uses TRBV7-2 with TRBJ2-7, with 8 bases identical to TRBD2. The ends lost 0 bases at V and 4 bases at J; junction bases unmatched: 11. The CDR3 length is 17 residues. CDR1 is SGHTA, CDR2 FQGNSA, per germline. In nucleotides, the CDR3 is TGTGCCAGCAGCTTAGCGGTCGGGGGGGCCCGGGGGTACGAGCAGTACTTC. Amino acid sequence: CASSLAVGGARGYEQYF.

This chain connects TRBV29-1 to TRBJ1-1, with D possibly being TRBD1 (6 bases). This CDR3 contains 11 residues. CDR1 and CDR2 from the germline V gene are SQVTM and ANQGSEA. Trimming removed 7 bases from V and 5 bases from J, with 11 bases in between. The DNA of the CDR3 is TGCAGCGCCAAAACAGGGACTGAAGCTTTCTTT. Amino acids: CSAKTGTEAFF.

This clone has just one count. This chain links TRBV19 with TRBJ1-4; 8 nucleotides agree with TRBD1. The germline gives CDR1 LNHDA, CDR2 SQIVND (reference sequence). This CDR3 has 15 residues. Trimming removed 9 bases from V and 8 bases from J; junction bases left unmatched: 14. The CDR3 sequence: CASTTGASVKEKLFF. The CDR3 bases are TGTGCCAGCACGACAGGGGCTTCCGTCAAAGAAAAACTGTTTTTT.

This clone was counted between two and nine times. The rearrangement uses TRBV14 and TRBJ2-2; 9 nucleotides line up with TRBD2. V shed 2 bases, J shed 6 bases, and the junction held 10 bases outside the gene matches. The germline V gene has CDR1 SGHDN and CDR2 FVKESK. CDR3 length: 17 amino acids. The CDR3 bases are TGTGCCAGCAGCCAACTAGCGGGGACGCGAAATGCCGGGGAGCTGTTTTTT. Protein sequence: CASSQLAGTRNAGELFF. The whole variable domain, remainder taken from reference TRBV14 and TRBJ2-2, is EAGVTQFPSHSVIEKGQTVTLRCDPISGHDNLYWYRRVMGKEIKFLLHFVKESKQDESGMPNNRFLAERTGGTYSTLKVQPAELEDSGVYFCASSQLAGTRNAGELFFGEGSRLTVL.

This clone was seen more than once but under ten times. At one end, the junction sequence differs from germline, possibly due to a read error. This sequence joins TRBV6-1 and TRBJ2-3, with 12 bases identical to TRBD2. The CDR3 runs 13 residues. CDR1 is MNHNS and CDR2 is SASEGT in the germline V gene. In nucleotides, the CDR3 is TGTGCCAGCAGTGAAATGGCTAGCGGGGGGGCCTTTTTT. It translates to CASSEMASGGAFF.

The chain employs TRBV10-3 and TRBJ1-2; 10 nucleotides line up with TRBD1. This CDR3 is built from 14 residues. V was clipped by 1 base and J by 8 bases; unmatched bases: 4. Per germline, CDR1 ENHRY and CDR2 SYGVKD. The CDR3 spells CAISEWDRGEGYTF. The CDR3 bases are TGTGCCATCAGTGAGTGGGACAGGGGTGAAGGCTACACCTTC.

The CDR3 nucleotides are TGTGCCAGCAGCGTAGGGGACTCAGAGACCCAGTACTTC. This sequence encodes CASSVGDSETQYF. The chain has TRBV9 and TRBJ2-5, with D possibly TRBD2 on 6 matching bases. The germline V and J ends were trimmed by 0 bases and 4 bases, with 7 bases remaining between them. The CDR3 sequence is 13 residues long. Germline V gene data show CDR1 as SGDLS and CDR2 as YYNGEE.

This clone was counted once. As DNA, the CDR3 is TGTGCCTCCTCAAGCGGGGGGACCAGGTATGAGCAGTTCTTC. This sequence encodes CASSSGGTRYEQFF. The chain employs TRBV30 and TRBJ2-1, with 9 positions matching TRBD2. With V trimmed by 7 bases and J by 8 bases, 12 bases remained unmatched. Looked up from germline, CDR1 is GTSNPN and CDR2 is SVGIG (reference sequence). The CDR3 consists of 14 residues.

The rearrangement uses TRBV19 and TRBJ2-5; 7 bases fit TRBD1. V was pared by 5 bases and J by 2 bases, with 2 bases of the junction left unmatched. This CDR3 comprises 13 residues. In germline, CDR1 is LNHDA, CDR2 SQIVND (reference sequence). CDR3 in amino acids: CASSEGAQETQYF. CDR3 bases: TGTGCCAGTAGTGAGGGGGCTCAAGAGACCCAGTACTTC.

This chain joins TRBV10-1 and TRBJ1-1; TRBD1 aligns across 8 bases. V shed 1 base, J shed 4 bases, and the junction held 5 bases outside the gene matches. The CDR3 has 15 residues. Germline V gene lookup returns CDR1 WNHNN and CDR2 SYGVQD (reference sequence). CDR3 in DNA: TGCGCCAGCAGTGAGTGGACAGGGTTCGGCACTGAAGCTTTCTTT. Amino acids: CASSEWTGFGTEAFF.

The chain carries TRBV28 and TRBJ1-5, with 8 bases identical to TRBD1. Per germline, CDR1 MDHEN and CDR2 SYDVKM. The CDR3 has 15 residues. J lost 5 bases, V lost 6 bases, and 9 bases had no gene match. The CDR3 region is CASSRRQGLYQPQHF. For the CDR3, the DNA is TGTGCCAGCAGCCGTAGACAGGGGTTGTATCAGCCCCAGCATTTT.

The chain recombines TRBV3-1 (or the pseudogene TRBV3-2) with TRBJ1-2, with 8 bases that match TRBD1. J gave up 8 bases and V 0 bases, and 8 bases lay outside the gene matches. The CDR3 runs to 15 residues. Germline loops: CDR1 LGHDT, CDR2 YNNKEL (reference sequence). CDR3 protein: CASSQDNVDRAGYTF. CDR3 DNA sequence: TGTGCCAGCAGCCAAGATAATGTGGACAGGGCGGGCTACACCTTC.

The V gene is TRBV3-1 (or the pseudogene TRBV3-2), the J gene TRBJ2-3; D ambiguous. V was shortened by 2 bases and J by 6 bases, with 3 bases between the two germline ends. CDR1 is LGHDT, CDR2 YNNKEL, per germline (reference sequence). The CDR3 is 11 residues long. The CDR3 loop is CASSQRDTQYF. CDR3 DNA: TGTGCCAGCAGCCAACGGGATACGCAGTATTTT.

The chain couples TRBV19 to TRBJ1-2; a possible D gene is TRBD1 (6 bases). Germline values: CDR1 LNHDA, CDR2 SQIVND (reference sequence). The ends were cut back, 0 bases at V and 4 bases at J, with 18 bases in the middle. This CDR3 is 17 amino acids long. Here the CDR3 DNA reads TGTGCCAGTAGTATAGAGCCATACCCCAGGGGCTTCTATGGCTACACCTTC. Translating gives CASSIEPYPRGFYGYTF.

The chain uses TRBV6-5 and TRBJ1-6; 8 nucleotides align to TRBD1. From germline, CDR1 is MNHEY and CDR2 SVGAGI. The V segment lost 6 bases and the J segment 10 bases; nucleotides outside the gene matches: 11. The length of the CDR3 is 15 residues. In DNA form, the CDR3 reads TGTGCCAGCAGACCCCGACAGGGGACGAGGTCACCCCTCCACTTT. It yields the protein CASRPRQGTRSPLHF.

V gene TRBV19 combines with J gene TRBJ2-1, with D possibly TRBD2 on 7 matching bases. Germline CDR1 LNHDA, CDR2 SQIVND (reference sequence). With 4 bases removed from V and 8 bases from J, the gap between germline ends came to 21 bases. This CDR3 has 16 residues. The CDR3 DNA is TGTGCCAGTAGTAGGGGCACGGGGGGCCGGATCTATGAGCAGTTCTTC. It encodes CASSRGTGGRIYEQFF. The entire variable domain, with the rest obtained from reference TRBV19 and TRBJ2-1, is as follows: DGGITQSPKYLFRKEGQNVTLSCEQNLNHDAMYWYRQDPGQGLRLIYYSQIVNDFQKGDIAEGYSVSREKKESFPLTVTSAQKNPTAFYLCASSRGTGGRIYEQFFGPGTRLTVL.

The gene calls are TRBV7-9 and TRBJ2-7; TRBD1 agrees at 9 bases. The CDR3 extends over 14 amino acids. Unmatched junction bases numbered 7, after V lost 4 bases and J lost 6 bases. Per the germline V gene, CDR1 is SEHNR and CDR2 is FQNEAQ (reference sequence). CDR3 in amino acids: CASSSRTGVVEQYF. The DNA for the CDR3 is TGTGCCAGCAGCTCAAGGACAGGGGTCGTCGAGCAGTACTTC.

The chain has TRBV6-5 and TRBJ2-2; 10 bases are a match to TRBD1. V lost 4 bases to trimming and J lost 4 bases; unmatched junction nucleotides: 3. Germline V gives CDR1 MNHEY, CDR2 SVGAGI. There are 15 residues in the CDR3. For the CDR3, the DNA is TGTGCCAGCAGTTGGGGACAGGGGTTCACCGGGGAGCTGTTTTTT. Its translation: CASSWGQGFTGELFF.

This chain connects TRBV7-9 to TRBJ2-5, with 8 bases matching TRBD1. There are 15 residues in the CDR3. Trimming at V came to 5 bases and at J to 5 bases, leaving 10 bases not matched to a gene. Germline CDR1 is SEHNR and CDR2 is FQNEAQ (reference sequence). The CDR3 sequence: CASSTRTGLNETQYF. CDR3 sequence (DNA): TGTGCCAGCAGCACCAGGACAGGGTTGAACGAGACCCAGTACTTC.